Listed here are 3 T cell receptor beta chains from one sample, sequenced in a study of blood T cell repertoires in COVID-19. Measured with immunoSEQ multiplex PCR; TCRdb has only the in-frame clones, and not every one. The data show a few hundred thousand clones, with 89% seen just once and under 3.5% held by the top ten. The material sequenced was PBMCs or T cells enriched from blood (not recorded which). These receptors all come from a woman in her forties or fifties who had been exposed to COVID-19.

The J gene is TRBJ2-7, the V gene TRBV28, with 13 bases that match TRBD2. V lost 6 bases and J lost 2; bases outside the gene matches: 4. The CDR3 has 15 amino acids. CDR1 and CDR2 from the germline V gene are MDHEN and SYDVKM. Here the CDR3 reads CASSPGLAGAYEQYF. The DNA of the CDR3 is TGTGCCAGCAGCCCTGGACTAGCGGGGGCCTACGAGCAGTACTTC.

The chain couples TRBV28 to TRBJ2-7, with 8 bases that match TRBD2. The CDR3 sequence is 15 residues long. Trimming removed 5 bases from V and 1 base from J; junction bases left unmatched: 7. CDR1 is MDHEN, CDR2 SYDVKM, per germline. As DNA, the CDR3 is TGTGCCAGCAGTACTGCTAGCGGGCCTTCCTACGAGCAGTACTTC. This encodes CASSTASGPSYEQYF.

This clone was recorded a few times. The rearrangement links TRBV30 to TRBJ1-4; D possibly corresponds to TRBD1 (6 bases). The CDR3 sequence is 14 residues long. Trimming took 0 bases from V and 4 from J, leaving 9 bases between them. The V gene's germline CDR1 is GTSNPN and CDR2 SVGIG (reference sequence). The CDR3 nucleotides are TGTGCCTGGAGTGTACAGGGTATTAATGAAAAACTGTTTTTT. Protein sequence: CAWSVQGINEKLFF.